This is a list of T cell receptor beta chains from one sample in a study of cytomegalovirus exposure and HLA in healthy donors. Clones were sequenced by immunoSEQ multiplex PCR, and TCRdb holds only the in-frame ones, with some missing. Of fewer than 150,000 clones in the sample, just over 85% were seen once. Sequencing was performed on PBMCs. These receptor sequences come from a woman younger than 35 in good health and CMV-seropositive. Both conserved end residues are part of each CDR3. D genes are given only for firm matches. Clone size appears in some rows only: once, few, many, or a class for an expanded clone.

TRBD1	TRBV5-1	.	TRBJ2-3	CASTLEGQGSDTQYF	TGCGCCAGCACCCTCGAGGGACAGGGCTCAGATACGCAGTATTTT
.	TRBV18	.	TRBJ2-3	CASSPPAASTDTQYF	TGTGCCAGCTCACCACCGGCTGCCAGCACAGATACGCAGTATTTT
TRBD1	TRBV19	.	TRBJ1-5	CASTIAQGEYQPQHF	TGTGCCAGTACCATTGCCCAGGGGGAGTATCAGCCCCAGCATTTT
TRBD2	TRBV18	once	TRBJ2-1	CASSPPSGDYNEQFF	TGTGCCAGCTCACCCCCTAGCGGGGATTACAATGAGCAGTTCTTC
.	TRBV10-3	.	TRBJ2-7	CAISESVNSYEQYF	TGTGCCATCAGTGAGTCTGTCAACTCCTACGAGCAGTACTTC
.	TRBV7-3	.	TRBJ2-3	CASSFSPLGGFADTQYF	TGTGCCAGCAGTTTCTCCCCTCTAGGGGGTTTCGCAGATACGCAGTATTTT
.	TRBV4-3	.	TRBJ2-7	CASRRGGLPTYEQYF	TGCGCCAGCAGAAGGGGCGGTTTACCGACCTACGAGCAGTACTTC
.	TRBV7-2	.	TRBJ1-2	CASSALEGYTF	TGTGCCAGCAGCGCCCTGGAGGGCTACACCTTC
.	TRBV30	once	TRBJ1-6	CAWTPSGSYNSPLHF	TGTGCCTGGACCCCCTCCGGCTCCTATAATTCACCCCTCCACTTT
TRBD1	TRBV19	.	TRBJ1-5	CASSLDREPNQPQHF	TGTGCCAGTAGCCTGGACAGGGAACCCAATCAGCCCCAGCATTTT
TRBD2	TRBV5-1	.	TRBJ2-1	CASSFTGTSGGEQFF	TGCGCCAGCAGCTTTACTGGGACTAGCGGGGGGGAACAGTTCTTC
.	TRBV28	.	TRBJ2-7	CASSEYRAREQYF	TGTGCCAGCAGTGAGTACAGGGCTAGGGAGCAGTACTTC
TRBD1	TRBV4-1	.	TRBJ2-7	CASSRGTGPGGYMEQYF	TGCGCCAGCAGCCGCGGTACAGGGCCAGGGGGATACATGGAGCAGTACTTC
TRBD2	TRBV11-3	.	TRBJ2-7	CASSWTSGSEQYF	TGTGCCAGCAGCTGGACTAGCGGGAGCGAGCAGTACTTC
TRBD1	TRBV5-1	.	TRBJ2-5	CASSLQGGGETQYF	TGCGCCAGCAGCTTGCAAGGGGGCGGGGAGACCCAGTACTTC
TRBD1	TRBV2	few	TRBJ1-2	CASSGRDRVGYTF	TGTGCCAGCAGTGGGAGGGACAGGGTTGGCTACACCTTC